A single sample is the source of the 6 T cell receptor beta chains below, sequenced in a study of shared clonotypes between healthy human individuals. Only in-frame clones appear in the TCRdb table, and some are missing; sequencing was by immunoSEQ multiplex PCR. Among about 1 million clones listed, roughly 80% were seen once. Specimen: memory CD4+ T cells sorted from blood. Subset: CD45RA-negative fraction. Receptors were obtained from a man aged 18 to 30 in good health.

In its sample, this clone was seen a few times. The V gene is TRBV30, the J gene TRBJ1-1, with a tentative D call TRBD1 (5 bases). The CDR3 has 14 amino acids. The V gene's germline CDR1 is GTSNPN and CDR2 SVGIG (reference sequence). Trimming took 4 bases from V and 11 from J, leaving 23 bases between them. CDR3: CAWTGRPLNGAAFF. CDR3 in DNA: TGTGCCTGGACAGGGAGGCCACTAAACGGCGCGGCTTTCTTT.

This clone turned up a few times. The chain recombines TRBV5-1 with TRBJ2-5; TRBD1 or TRBD2 may be the D gene (5 bases each). Germline CDR1 and CDR2: SGHRS and YFSETQ. Trimming pared 4 bases from V and 3 bases from J, leaving 16 bases between. This CDR3 has 15 residues. The CDR3 is CASSATGTSEETQYF. The CDR3 DNA sequence: TGCGCCAGCAGCGCTACCGGGACGTCTGAAGAGACCCAGTACTTC.

As concerns this clone: Other DNA sequences of this sample code for an identical CDR3. The DNA for the CDR3 is TGCGCCAGCAGCTTGGATAGGACCGGGGAGCTGTTTTTT. This translates into CASSLDRTGELFF. The chain carries TRBV5-1 and TRBJ2-2, with D uncertain. V was cut by 0 bases and J by 5 bases, with 5 bases left in between. The CDR3 is 13 residues long. Germline V lookup: CDR1 SGHRS, CDR2 YFSETQ.

The CDR3, as DNA: TGTGCCACCCAATTGGGGTCCATGAACACTGAAGCTTTCTTT. This encodes CATQLGSMNTEAFF. This chain uses TRBV28 with TRBJ1-1, with D hard to call. CDR3 length: 14 residues. V gave up 10 bases and J gave up 0 bases, with 15 bases separating them. Per the germline V gene, CDR1 is MDHEN and CDR2 is SYDVKM.

DNA for the CDR3: TGTGCCAGCAGTCGGCTGGGCCACACAGATACGCAGTATTTT. Encoded protein: CASSRLGHTDTQYF. The chain employs TRBV2 and TRBJ2-3; D gene uncertain. Germline V gives CDR1 SNHLY, CDR2 FYNNEI. The CDR3 contains 14 residues. V was shortened by 5 bases and J by 2 bases, with 11 bases between the two germline ends. Looking up the rest from reference TRBV2 and TRBJ2-3 gives the full variable domain: EPEVTQTPSHQVTQMGQEVILRCVPISNHLYFYWYRQILGQKVEFLVSFYNNEISEKSEIFDDQFSVERPDGSNFTLKIRSTKLEDSAMYFCASSRLGHTDTQYFGPGTRLTVL.

A few counts support this clone. V usage is TRBV13 and J usage is TRBJ1-6; TRBD1 is a possible D gene (6 bases). This CDR3 contains 15 residues. With 1 base removed from V and 6 bases from J, the gap between germline ends came to 10 bases. CDR1 PRHDT and CDR2 FYEKMQ come from the germline V gene (reference sequence). CDR3 bases: TGTGCCAGCAGCTTAGACAGGGCCCGTAATTCACCCCTCCACTTT. As protein: CASSLDRARNSPLHF.